The 20 T cell receptor beta chains in this list originate from one sample, sequenced in a study of T cell responses to AZD1222 COVID-19 vaccine. TCRdb's table, derived via immunoSEQ multiplex PCR, lists solely in-frame clones and lacks some. The sample contains 130,000 to 150,000 clones, about nine tenths of which appear only once. Sequencing was performed on peripheral blood, taken 28 days after the second AZD1222 dose. The receptors come from an adult who received the AZD1222 COVID-19 vaccine.

The V gene is TRBV5-6, the J gene TRBJ2-7; D is ambiguous. V lost 0 bases and J lost 2, with 9 bases in between. The CDR3 is 14 residues long. The germline V gene has CDR1 SGHDT and CDR2 YYEEEE. The CDR3 here is CASSLGELPYEQYF. The DNA of the CDR3 is TGTGCCAGCAGCTTGGGCGAGTTACCCTACGAGCAGTACTTC. Drawing the rest from reference TRBV5-6 and TRBJ2-7, the complete variable domain is DAGVTQSPTHLIKTRGQQVTLRCSPKSGHDTVSWYQQALGQGPQFIFQYYEEEERQRGNFPDRFSGHQFPNYSSELNVNALLLGDSALYLCASSLGELPYEQYFGPGTRLTVT.

A single count supports this clone. One end of the junction does not line up with germline, which may come from a read error. The chain has TRBV6-5 and TRBJ1-4; maybe TRBD1 (5 bases). This CDR3 has 15 residues. In germline, CDR1 is MNHEY, CDR2 SVGAGI. The CDR3 here is CASSSRDGSNEKLFF. Written as DNA, the CDR3 is TGTGCCAGCAGTTCGCGGGACGGATCTAATGAGAAACTGTTTTTT.

The chain recombines TRBV7-2 with TRBJ2-2; 10 bases are shared with TRBD2. The CDR3 is 18 residues long. After removal of 3 bases from V and 4 bases from J, the junction contained 11 bases not matched to a gene. Germline CDR1 is SGHTA and CDR2 is FQGNSA. CDR3 sequence reads: CASSLVLAGRGATGELFF. The CDR3 DNA follows: TGTGCCAGCAGCTTGGTACTAGCGGGGCGAGGGGCCACCGGGGAGCTGTTTTTT.

This chain links TRBV9 with TRBJ1-1; D is ambiguous. Germline-derived CDR1 and CDR2 are SGDLS and YYNGEE. V was pared by 4 bases and J by 5 bases, with 12 bases between. CDR3 length: 13 residues. The CDR3 bases are TGTGCCAGCAGCCCTCTAGGAGGAACTGAAGCTTTCTTT. This translates into CASSPLGGTEAFF.

V is TRBV14 and J is TRBJ1-2; 7 bases match TRBD1. The V gene end was trimmed by 4 bases and the J gene end by 8 bases; junction bases not matched to a gene: 7. The germline gives CDR1 SGHDN, CDR2 FVKESK. The CDR3 has 13 residues. The CDR3 loop is CASSLGQAGGYTF. CDR3 nucleotides: TGTGCCAGCAGCCTAGGACAGGCGGGCGGCTACACCTTC.

The V and J genes are TRBV27 and TRBJ1-2; 8 bases fit TRBD1. Per germline, CDR1 MNHEY and CDR2 SMNVEV (reference sequence). The CDR3 has 15 amino acids. Germline trimming cut 4 bases from V and 2 bases from J; bases unmatched to any gene: 6. The CDR3 region is CASSSWDRPNYGYTF. The DNA of the CDR3 is TGTGCCAGCAGTTCCTGGGACAGGCCAAACTATGGCTACACCTTC.

The rearrangement links TRBV27 to TRBJ1-6; 9 bases align to TRBD1. Trimming cost V 5 bases and J 7 bases; bases outside gene matches: 12. This CDR3 comprises 17 residues. The germline gives CDR1 MNHEY, CDR2 SMNVEV (reference sequence). CDR3 sequence: CASSPGDRAIWNSPLHF. The CDR3 region has the DNA TGTGCCAGCAGTCCCGGGGACAGGGCTATATGGAATTCACCCCTCCACTTT.

The J gene is TRBJ2-7, the V gene TRBV12-3 or TRBV12-4, with unresolved D. The CDR3 totals 12 residues. The germline V and J ends were trimmed by 4 bases and 0 bases, with 4 bases remaining between them. CDR3 residues: CASSSYSYEQYF. As DNA, the CDR3 is TGTGCCAGCAGTTCCTACTCCTACGAGCAGTACTTC.

The chain combines TRBV2 with TRBJ2-2; 10 bases are a match to TRBD2. Germline loops: CDR1 SNHLY, CDR2 FYNNEI. V was pared by 1 base and J by 7 bases, with 3 bases of the junction left unmatched. This CDR3 comprises 15 residues. CDR3: CASSEEVAGGGELFF. The CDR3 bases are TGTGCCAGCAGTGAAGAAGTAGCGGGAGGCGGGGAGCTGTTTTTT. Looking up the rest from reference TRBV2 and TRBJ2-2 gives the full variable domain: EPEVTQTPSHQVTQMGQEVILRCVPISNHLYFYWYRQILGQKVEFLVSFYNNEISEKSEIFDDQFSVERPDGSNFTLKIRSTKLEDSAMYFCASSEEVAGGGELFFGEGSRLTVL.

The chain has TRBV7-3 and TRBJ2-7; 8 nucleotides line up with TRBD1. This CDR3 spans 15 amino acids. Trimming cost V 5 bases and J 1 base; bases outside gene matches: 7. Germline loops: CDR1 SGHTA, CDR2 FQGTGA. The CDR3 DNA is TGTGCCAGCAGCCCGGGGTGGGACAGGTCCTACGAGCAGTACTTC. Translation gives CASSPGWDRSYEQYF.

This sequence joins TRBV20-1 and TRBJ1-2, with a weak D call TRBD1 (5 bases). The CDR3 sequence is 13 residues long. V dropped 3 bases and J dropped 6 bases, with 14 bases sitting between them. The germline gives CDR1 DFQATT, CDR2 SNEGSKA (reference sequence). The CDR3 sequence is CSASGGDSNGYTF. CDR3 DNA sequence: TGCAGTGCTAGTGGGGGGGACTCGAATGGCTACACCTTC.

CDR3 sequence reads: CASVGGPMRHTGELFF. The CDR3 region has the DNA TGCGCCAGCGTCGGGGGACCTATGCGCCACACCGGGGAGCTGTTTTTT. The chain uses TRBV23-1 and TRBJ2-2; D is possibly TRBD2 (6 bases). TRBV23-1 carries the ORF label, with uncertain function. The CDR3 is made up of 16 amino acids. Trimming shortened V by 8 bases and J by 3 bases, and 19 bases separated the two germline ends.

This clone was seen a handful of times. CDR3 loop: CASSSQPSGSSYEQYF. DNA of the CDR3: TGTGCCAGCAGTTCCCAACCCAGCGGGAGCTCCTACGAGCAGTACTTC. The chain joins TRBV6-2 or TRBV6-3 to TRBJ2-7; the match to TRBD2 covers 8 bases. J gave up 0 bases and V 4 bases, and 8 bases lay outside the gene matches. In germline, CDR1 is MNHEY, CDR2 SVGEGT. This CDR3 has 16 amino acids.

The chain links TRBV27 to TRBJ2-1; a weak D match, TRBD2 (6 bases). CDR3 length: 12 amino acids. V was clipped by 6 bases and J by 10 bases, with 13 bases between them. CDR1 is MNHEY, CDR2 SMNVEV, per germline (reference sequence). CDR3 sequence reads: CASRFTGGEQFF. CDR3 in DNA: TGTGCCAGCAGATTCACCGGGGGAGAGCAGTTCTTC.

This chain uses TRBV18 with TRBJ1-5; D possibly corresponds to TRBD1 (5 bases). Per the germline V gene, CDR1 is KGHSH and CDR2 is LQKENI. Trimming took 3 bases from V and 3 from J, leaving 12 bases between them. CDR3 size: 15 residues. The chain's CDR3 is CASSPSRDYNQPQHF. CDR3 coding DNA: TGTGCCAGCTCACCGTCACGGGACTACAATCAGCCCCAGCATTTT.

The table lists this clone with a count of one. V and J are TRBV2 and TRBJ1-3; D unclear. Germline loops: CDR1 SNHLY, CDR2 FYNNEI. Trimming removed 3 bases from V and 3 bases from J, with 3 bases in between. The CDR3 totals 12 residues. CDR3 sequence (DNA): TGTGCCAGCAGTGACGTTGGAAACACCATATATTTT. Its protein is CASSDVGNTIYF.

This rearrangement joins TRBV5-1 to TRBJ1-2, with 8 bases that match TRBD1. Per germline, CDR1 SGHRS and CDR2 YFSETQ. The CDR3 consists of 16 residues. V shed 0 bases and J 3 bases; nucleotides not matched to a gene: 7. CDR3 sequence: CASSLGGTGTHYGYTF. The CDR3 nucleotides read TGCGCCAGCAGCTTGGGCGGGACAGGTACCCACTATGGCTACACCTTC.

This clone appeared a single time. The rearrangement links TRBV27 to TRBJ2-2, with D perhaps TRBD2 (7 bases). CDR3 length: 15 residues. The V end lost 3 bases, the J end lost 3 bases, and 11 bases lay between the germline ends. The germline V gene has CDR1 MNHEY and CDR2 SMNVEV (reference sequence). The CDR3 region is CASSFGGRDTGELFF. As DNA, the CDR3 is TGTGCCAGCAGTTTCGGGGGGCGTGACACCGGGGAGCTGTTTTTT.

This chain links TRBV2 with TRBJ2-7; 10 nucleotides match TRBD1. The junction had 4 bases not matched to a gene; V was cut back by 8 bases and J by 0 bases. Per the germline V gene, CDR1 is SNHLY and CDR2 is FYNNEI. This CDR3 has 14 residues. CDR3 DNA sequence: TGTGCCAGCCTCCGGGACAGGGGCTCCTACGAGCAGTACTTC. It codes for CASLRDRGSYEQYF.

J is TRBJ1-2 and V is TRBV7-9, with D possibly being TRBD1 (6 bases). V gave up 4 bases and J gave up 8 bases, with 11 bases separating them. Germline CDR1 is SEHNR and CDR2 is FQNEAQ (reference sequence). There are 12 residues in the CDR3. CDR3 nucleotides: TGTGCCAGCAGCTCGCACAGGGACGGCTACACCTTC. The encoded protein is CASSSHRDGYTF.